This entry lists 11 T cell receptor beta chains sequenced from one sample in a study of technical replicates of blood from a handful of donors. Data came from immunoSEQ multiplex PCR; TCRdb stores just in-frame clones and leaves some out. This table has about 89,000 clones, approximately 94% appearing once. The material sequenced was T cells isolated from PBMCs. The receptor source for this set is a human donor in good health.

V is TRBV19 and J is TRBJ2-2; 12 nucleotides align to TRBD1. Germline CDR1 and CDR2: LNHDA and SQIVND (reference sequence). The CDR3 spans 16 residues. The ends lost 5 bases at V and 6 bases at J; junction bases unmatched: 7. The CDR3 DNA reads TGTGCCAGTAGTTTCCGGGACAGGGGGCATTCCGGGGAGCTGTTTTTT. It specifies CASSFRDRGHSGELFF.

V gene TRBV5-1 combines with J gene TRBJ2-6; weak D call: TRBD1 (6 bases). CDR3 length: 16 amino acids. Per germline, CDR1 SGHRS and CDR2 YFSETQ. Trimming took off 4 bases at V and 2 bases at J, with 13 bases between the two ends. This CDR3 is CASSMGQRTGANVLTF. For the CDR3, the DNA is TGCGCCAGCAGCATGGGACAAAGGACTGGGGCCAACGTCCTGACTTTC.

The rearrangement joins TRBV28 to TRBJ2-3; unclear D gene. CDR3 length: 13 amino acids. Germline V gene data show CDR1 as MDHEN and CDR2 as SYDVKM. Trimming stripped 8 bases from V and 2 bases from J, with 11 bases between. Here the CDR3 reads CASLEANTDTQYF. The CDR3 DNA reads as TGTGCCAGCCTTGAAGCAAACACAGATACGCAGTATTTT.

The chain employs TRBV27 and TRBJ2-1; 11 bases are shared with TRBD1. The CDR3 runs 15 residues. Trimming cost V 6 bases and J 10 bases; bases outside gene matches: 11. Germline V gene sequence: CDR1 MNHEY, CDR2 SMNVEV (reference sequence). CDR3 nucleotide sequence: TGTGCCAGCAGAACCCAGGACAGGGGGCTATCGGAGCAGTTCTTC. It is translated as CASRTQDRGLSEQFF.

CDR3 bases: TGTGCCAGCAGCTACCGTCTAGCGGGAGGGGCAGAAGATACGCAGTATTTT. Its protein product is CASSYRLAGGAEDTQYF. The chain is built from TRBV5-4 and TRBJ2-3, with 12 bases matching TRBD2. This CDR3 spans 17 amino acids. V was pared by 3 bases and J by 5 bases, with 10 bases of the junction left unmatched. Germline V lookup: CDR1 SGHNT, CDR2 YYREEE (reference sequence).

The J gene is TRBJ2-7, the V gene TRBV29-1; D is ambiguous. The CDR3 consists of 16 residues. The germline V gene encodes CDR1 SQVTM and CDR2 ANQGSEA. Trimming removed 1 base at V and 0 bases at J, with 16 bases between. This chain's CDR3 is CSVEGRGLESSYEQYF. The CDR3 coding sequence is TGCAGCGTTGAAGGCCGAGGTCTCGAGAGCTCCTACGAGCAGTACTTC.

This chain links TRBV6-5 with TRBJ2-1, with D possibly being TRBD2 (5 bases). V lost 6 bases to trimming and J lost 8 bases, with 17 bases between them. The germline V gene encodes CDR1 MNHEY and CDR2 SVGAGI. CDR3 length: 14 residues. CDR3: CASSLIREADEQFF. CDR3 coding DNA: TGTGCCAGCAGCTTAATTAGGGAAGCGGATGAGCAGTTCTTC.

This clone was seen a single time. The chain has TRBV5-8 and TRBJ1-4, with a possible D match to TRBD1 (5 bases). V lost 1 base to trimming and J lost 3 bases, with 7 bases between them. CDR1 is SGHTS and CDR2 is YDEGEE in the germline V gene. This CDR3 contains 14 residues. In nucleotides, the CDR3 is TGTGCCAGCAGCTTGTCGGGGGCTAATGAAAAACTGTTTTTT. It yields the protein CASSLSGANEKLFF.

The rearrangement uses TRBV5-1 and TRBJ2-3; 7 bases match TRBD2. The CDR3 spans 15 residues. V trimming: 3 bases; J trimming: 0 bases; junction bases outside the gene matches: 4. Germline V lookup: CDR1 SGHRS, CDR2 YFSETQ. CDR3 protein: CASSSFSGSTDTQYF. The CDR3 DNA is TGCGCCAGCAGCTCCTTTAGCGGGAGCACAGATACGCAGTATTTT.

This rearrangement joins TRBV11-2 to TRBJ2-7, with TRBD2 matching over 11 bases. The CDR3 loop spans 15 amino acids. V trimming: 5 bases; J trimming: 2 bases; junction bases outside the gene matches: 5. Looked up from germline, CDR1 is SGHAT and CDR2 is FQNNGV. The DNA of the CDR3 is TGTGCCAGCAGCACTGGGACTAGCGGAGCCTACGAGCAGTACTTC. Protein sequence: CASSTGTSGAYEQYF.

This chain links TRBV11-2 with TRBJ2-3, with 9 bases lining up with TRBD1. From germline, CDR1 is SGHAT and CDR2 FQNNGV. This CDR3 contains 17 residues. The V and J ends lost 3 bases and 4 bases, in that order; junction bases with no gene match: 11. CDR3: CASSFPRDRVWADTQYF. The CDR3, as DNA: TGTGCCAGCAGCTTCCCCCGGGACAGGGTATGGGCAGATACGCAGTATTTT.